The rows below give T cell receptor beta chains drawn from one sample of a study of T cell repertoires in cytomegalovirus infection. TCRdb called the reads again in MiXCR, with one record for every CDR3 protein. The sample carries around 630,000 distinct CDR3 sequences, roughly 24% recorded once. Sequences were obtained from CD8+ T cells from PBMCs. Every receptor here comes from a human donor in good health (CMV status not recorded). Some clones in this sample may be carry-over from other donors' samples. CDR3s leave out the opening cysteine and the closing phenylalanine or tryptophan.

v_gene,j_gene,CDR3aa
TRBV7-4,TRBJ2-1,ASSLPSTRGSEF
TRBV6-5,TRBJ2-3,ASSYDPGITDTQY
TRBV7-9,TRBJ2-3,ASSSPLEPTQY
TRBV28,TRBJ1-6,ASSWGKGNNSPLH
TRBV29-1,TRBJ2-2,SVDRFGDQNTGELF
TRBV7-6,TRBJ1-1,ASSLGGTGTEAF
TRBV28,TRBJ2-3,ASHGASGGAGGQY
TRBV6-1,TRBJ2-2,ASSVVGTNTGELF
TRBV29-1,TRBJ2-7,SVRTPLTYEQY
TRBV28,TRBJ2-2,ASTNTGLTNTGELF